Shown below are 23 T cell receptor beta chains from a single sample sequenced in a study of CD8+ T cells in alopecia areata. In each case, RNA was isolated and then reverse transcribed into cDNA as the sequencing template. TCRdb's copy holds only in-frame clones and misses some; the assay was immunoSEQ multiplex PCR. Of 150,000 or so clones listed, 87% are singletons. The specimen comprised CD8+ T cells sorted from blood, sampled at week 0. The source of these receptors is a human donor with alopecia areata.

The J gene is TRBJ2-1, the V gene TRBV29-1; the D call may be TRBD1 or TRBD2 (5 bases each). Germline loops: CDR1 SQVTM, CDR2 ANQGSEA. The CDR3 is 17 residues long. V shed 6 bases and J shed 2 bases, with 23 bases lying between them. The CDR3: CSVPGGGARPPYNEQFF. In DNA form, the CDR3 reads TGCAGCGTCCCTGGGGGTGGGGCGAGGCCCCCCTACAATGAGCAGTTCTTC.

V is TRBV7-3 and J is TRBJ1-1; possibly TRBD1 for D (5 bases). Germline V gene sequence: CDR1 SGHTA, CDR2 FQGTGA. The CDR3 is 14 residues long. V lost 5 bases and J 1 base, leaving 11 bases between the germline ends. In DNA, the CDR3 is TGTGCCAGCAGCCCCAACGGACAGAACACTGAAGCTTTCTTT. This codes for CASSPNGQNTEAFF.

The rearrangement joins TRBV11-1 to TRBJ2-1; D gene unclear. There are 11 residues in the CDR3. The germline V gene has CDR1 SGHAT and CDR2 FQDESV (reference sequence). Trimming stripped 6 bases from V and 9 bases from J, with 9 bases between. The CDR3 is CASRQTREQFF. Here the CDR3 DNA reads TGTGCCAGCAGACAAACCCGTGAGCAGTTCTTC. Full variable domain (rest looked up from reference TRBV11-1 and TRBJ2-1): EAEVAQSPRYKITEKSQAVAFWCDPISGHATLYWYRQILGQGPELLVQFQDESVVDDSQLPKDRFSAERLKGVDSTLKIQPAELGDSAMYLCASRQTREQFFGPGTRLTVL.

The chain couples TRBV7-9 to TRBJ2-7; D tentatively fits TRBD1 or TRBD2 (5 bases each). The CDR3 loop spans 12 amino acids. CDR1 and CDR2 (germline): SEHNR, FQNEAQ (reference sequence). V was pared by 3 bases and J by 7 bases, with 10 bases between. CDR3 sequence (DNA): TGTGCCAGCAGCTTGGGAGAGGGGGAGCAGTACTTC. Encoded protein: CASSLGEGEQYF.

The chain is built from TRBV21-1 and TRBJ2-1. TRBV21-1 is a known pseudogene. This CDR3 is built from 17 residues. DNA for the CDR3: TGTGCCAGCTCATGGGAAGAGCGGAGGGGGACCTCGGATGAGCAGTTCTTC. Its protein product is CASSWEERRGTSDEQFF.

This chain uses TRBV11-2 with TRBJ2-5; 14 positions match TRBD2. The tail of the sequence fits TRBJ2-7 better, so the J call may be wrong. The CDR3 runs to 17 residues. Per germline, CDR1 SGHAT and CDR2 FQNNGV. CDR3 sequence: CASSLRTSGRQAYEQYF. DNA for the CDR3: TGTGCCAGCAGCTTGAGGACTAGCGGGAGGCAGGCCTACGAGCAGTACTTC.

V gene TRBV7-9 combines with J gene TRBJ2-5; 8 bases line up with TRBD1. From germline, CDR1 is SEHNR and CDR2 FQNEAQ (reference sequence). The CDR3 length is 15 residues. Losses at the gene ends were 3 bases for V and 2 bases for J; bases not matched to a gene: 5. The CDR3 bases are TGTGCCAGCAGCTTGATCGGACAGGGACAAGAGACCCAGTACTTC. This codes for CASSLIGQGQETQYF.

The rearrangement links TRBV19 to TRBJ2-7, with D perhaps TRBD1 (6 bases). The ends were cut back, 3 bases at V and 1 base at J, with 10 bases in the middle. The CDR3 extends over 14 amino acids. CDR1 and CDR2 from the germline V gene are LNHDA and SQIVND (reference sequence). This chain's CDR3 is CASSIPGVSYEQYF. CDR3 in DNA: TGTGCCAGTAGTATCCCAGGGGTATCCTACGAGCAGTACTTC.

This clone was counted a few times. The chain joins TRBV4-2 to TRBJ2-2, with D unclear. V dropped 0 bases and J dropped 2 bases, with 7 bases sitting between them. This CDR3 is built from 15 residues. Germline values: CDR1 LGHNA, CDR2 YNFKEQ. CDR3: CASSQDQDNTGELFF. CDR3 nucleotides: TGTGCCAGCAGCCAAGATCAGGACAACACCGGGGAGCTGTTTTTT.

CDR3: CASSELADTSREQYF. The CDR3, as DNA: TGTGCCAGCAGTGAATTGGCAGACACCTCGAGGGAGCAGTACTTC. The chain is built from TRBV2 and TRBJ2-7, with unresolved D. The CDR3 is 15 amino acids. V lost 2 bases, J lost 7 bases, and 18 bases lay in between. Germline loops: CDR1 SNHLY, CDR2 FYNNEI.

The chain recombines TRBV5-1 with TRBJ1-1; D is undetermined. Germline V lookup: CDR1 SGHRS, CDR2 YFSETQ. The CDR3 contains 15 residues. The V gene lost 4 bases and the J gene lost 1 base, with 14 bases spanning the gap. In nucleotides, the CDR3 is TGCGCCAGCAGCCTTGTGGGTTTTGCGAACACTGAAGCTTTCTTT. It is translated as CASSLVGFANTEAFF.

The chain combines TRBV6-5 with TRBJ1-2; no definite D call. Germline V gene lookup returns CDR1 MNHEY and CDR2 SVGAGI. CDR3 length equals 15 residues. V was cut by 5 bases and J by 2 bases, with 15 bases left in between. CDR3: CASSLTDGKNYGYTF. The CDR3 nucleotides read TGTGCCAGCAGTCTCACCGACGGAAAAAACTATGGCTACACCTTC.

The chain recombines TRBV29-1 with TRBJ2-7; perhaps TRBD1 as D (5 bases). Trimming stripped 0 bases from V and 3 bases from J, with 12 bases between. CDR3 length: 14 amino acids. CDR1 SQVTM and CDR2 ANQGSEA come from the germline V gene. CDR3 coding DNA: TGCAGCGTTGAAGATCGAAAGGGGAACTACGAGCAGTACTTC. Its translation: CSVEDRKGNYEQYF.

This chain joins TRBV29-1 and TRBJ1-2; D is uncertain. This CDR3 is built from 11 residues. Trimming removed 0 bases at V and 8 bases at J, with 7 bases between. CDR1 SQVTM and CDR2 ANQGSEA come from the germline V gene. CDR3 protein: CSVEERAGYTF. The CDR3 DNA is TGCAGCGTTGAAGAAAGGGCAGGCTACACCTTC. The full variable domain, its missing parts supplied by reference TRBV29-1 and TRBJ1-2, is SAVISQKPSRDICQRGTSLTIQCQVDSQVTMMFWYRQQPGQSLTLIATANQGSEATYESGFVIDKFPISRPNLTFSTLTVSNMSPEDSSIYLCSVEERAGYTFGSGTRLTVV.

The chain uses TRBV6-6 and TRBJ1-2, with 8 bases fitting TRBD1. The germline gives CDR1 MNHNY, CDR2 SVGAGI (reference sequence). The CDR3 consists of 15 residues. With V trimmed by 6 bases and J by 4 bases, 10 bases remained unmatched. CDR3 loop: CASRINTDRVYGYTF. CDR3 sequence (DNA): TGTGCCAGCAGGATCAACACGGACAGGGTCTATGGCTACACCTTC.

The chain carries TRBV29-1 and TRBJ1-1; D might be TRBD1 (6 bases). Germline CDR1 and CDR2: SQVTM and ANQGSEA. The V end lost 3 bases, the J end lost 2 bases, and 13 bases lay between the germline ends. The CDR3 loop spans 14 amino acids. The CDR3 is CSVDPTGINTEAFF. DNA of the CDR3: TGCAGCGTTGATCCCACAGGGATTAACACTGAAGCTTTCTTT.

The chain recombines TRBV29-1 with TRBJ1-5; D is possibly TRBD1 (6 bases). Germline V lookup: CDR1 SQVTM, CDR2 ANQGSEA. With 6 bases removed from V and 2 bases from J, the gap between germline ends came to 17 bases. The CDR3 is 15 amino acids. The CDR3 reads CSVLDSSYGNQPQHF. DNA for the CDR3: TGCAGCGTACTGGACAGTAGTTATGGCAATCAGCCCCAGCATTTT.

The chain recombines TRBV2 with TRBJ2-3; D may be TRBD1 (5 bases). Between the trimmed V and J ends, which lost 10 bases and 4 bases, there was a span of 12 bases. The germline gives CDR1 SNHLY, CDR2 FYNNEI. The CDR3 runs to 12 residues. The CDR3 coding sequence is TGTGCCAAGACAGTAGACGCAGATACGCAGTATTTT. It specifies CAKTVDADTQYF.

The chain recombines TRBV6-5 with TRBJ2-7, with D hard to call. Germline CDR1 and CDR2: MNHEY and SVGAGI. This CDR3 is 10 amino acids long. Trimming took off 6 bases at V and 7 bases at J, with 7 bases between the two ends. CDR3 region: CASSPREQYF. CDR3 nucleotides: TGTGCCAGCAGCCCCCGAGAGCAGTACTTC.

The V gene is TRBV5-1, the J gene TRBJ2-2; D remains unclear. Germline V CDR1 and CDR2: SGHRS, YFSETQ. Trimming stripped 2 bases from V and 4 bases from J, with 0 bases between. This CDR3 comprises 11 residues. CDR3 sequence (DNA): TGCGCCAGCAGCTTCACCGGGGAGCTGTTTTTT. This gives the protein CASSFTGELFF.

V gene TRBV7-9 combines with J gene TRBJ2-5, with D uncertain. Germline CDR1 reads SEHNR; CDR2 reads FQNEAQ (reference sequence). The CDR3 spans 13 residues. V gave up 5 bases and J gave up 2 bases, with 9 bases separating them. CDR3 loop: CASSPPLQETQYF. The CDR3 region has the DNA TGTGCCAGCAGCCCCCCGCTTCAAGAGACCCAGTACTTC. Full variable domain (rest looked up from reference TRBV7-9 and TRBJ2-5): DTGVSQNPRHKITKRGQNVTFRCDPISEHNRLYWYRQTLGQGPEFLTYFQNEAQLEKSRLLSDRFSAERPKGSFSTLEIQRTEQGDSAMYLCASSPPLQETQYFGPGTRLLVL.

This rearrangement joins TRBV30 to TRBJ2-2; D remains unclear. CDR1 is GTSNPN, CDR2 SVGIG, per germline (reference sequence). V lost 2 bases, J lost 7 bases, and 8 bases lay in between. This CDR3 has 12 amino acids. The CDR3 DNA follows: TGTGCCTGGAGTTTTACAGTCGGGGAGCTGTTTTTT. Its protein product is CAWSFTVGELFF.

V is TRBV9 and J is TRBJ2-3; D unresolved. The CDR3 consists of 16 residues. From germline, CDR1 is SGDLS and CDR2 YYNGEE. The V end lost 0 bases, the J end lost 2 bases, and 13 bases lay between the germline ends. Here the CDR3 reads CASSVGWGEATDTQYF. The CDR3 nucleotides are TGTGCCAGCAGCGTAGGGTGGGGTGAGGCCACAGATACGCAGTATTTT.